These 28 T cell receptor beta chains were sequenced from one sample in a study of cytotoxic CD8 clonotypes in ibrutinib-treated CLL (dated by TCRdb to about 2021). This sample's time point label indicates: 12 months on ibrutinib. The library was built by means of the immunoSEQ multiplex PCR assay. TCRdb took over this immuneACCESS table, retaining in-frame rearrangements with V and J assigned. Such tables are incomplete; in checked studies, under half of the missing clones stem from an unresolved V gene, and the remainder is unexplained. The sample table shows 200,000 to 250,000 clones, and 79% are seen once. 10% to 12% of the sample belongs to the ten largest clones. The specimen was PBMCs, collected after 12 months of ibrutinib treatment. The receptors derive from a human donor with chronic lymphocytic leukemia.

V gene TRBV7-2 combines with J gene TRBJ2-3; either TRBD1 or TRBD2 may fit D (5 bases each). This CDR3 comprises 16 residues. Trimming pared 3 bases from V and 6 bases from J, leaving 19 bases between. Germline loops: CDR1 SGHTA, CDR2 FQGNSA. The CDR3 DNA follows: TGTGCCAGCAGCTTGACCGGGACCCTCGAAGGGGATACGCAGTATTTT. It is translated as CASSLTGTLEGDTQYF.

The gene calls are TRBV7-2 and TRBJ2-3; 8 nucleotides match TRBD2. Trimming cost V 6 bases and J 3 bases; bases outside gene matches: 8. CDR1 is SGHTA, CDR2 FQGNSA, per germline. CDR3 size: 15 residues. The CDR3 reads CASRPPGTRTDTQYF. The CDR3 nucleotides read TGTGCCAGCAGGCCACCCGGGACTAGGACAGATACGCAGTATTTT.

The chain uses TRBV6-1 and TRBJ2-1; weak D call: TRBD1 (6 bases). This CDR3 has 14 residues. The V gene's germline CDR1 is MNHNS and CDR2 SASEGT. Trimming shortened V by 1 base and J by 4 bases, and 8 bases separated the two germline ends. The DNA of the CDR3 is TGTGCCAGCAGTGAAGAACAGGGTTACAATGAGCAGTTCTTC. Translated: CASSEEQGYNEQFF.

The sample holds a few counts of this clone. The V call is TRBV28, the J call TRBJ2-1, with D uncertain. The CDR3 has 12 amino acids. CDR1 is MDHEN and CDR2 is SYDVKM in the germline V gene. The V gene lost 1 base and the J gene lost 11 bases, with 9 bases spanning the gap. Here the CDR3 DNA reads TGTGCCAGCAGTTTATCCCCCCCCCAGCAGTTCTTC. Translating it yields CASSLSPPQQFF.

The CDR3 loop reads CASSKGTAGGAFF. Written as DNA, the CDR3 is TGTGCCAGCAGCAAAGGCACGGCCGGTGGGGCTTTCTTT. J is TRBJ1-1 and V is TRBV7-9; D uncertain. The germline V gene encodes CDR1 SEHNR and CDR2 FQNEAQ (reference sequence). V lost 5 bases, J lost 11 bases, and 18 bases lay in between. This CDR3 contains 13 residues.

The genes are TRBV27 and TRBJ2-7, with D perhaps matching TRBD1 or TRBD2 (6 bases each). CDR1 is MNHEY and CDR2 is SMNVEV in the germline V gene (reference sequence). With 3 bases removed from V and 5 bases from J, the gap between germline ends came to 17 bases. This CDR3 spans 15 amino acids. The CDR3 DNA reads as TGTGCCAGCAGTTTTTGGGAGGCAGGGGCTGACGAGCAGTACTTC. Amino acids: CASSFWEAGADEQYF.

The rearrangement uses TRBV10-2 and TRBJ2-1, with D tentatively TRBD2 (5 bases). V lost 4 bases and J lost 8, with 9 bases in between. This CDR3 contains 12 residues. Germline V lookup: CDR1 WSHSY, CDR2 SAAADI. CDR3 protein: CASSGEGHEQFF. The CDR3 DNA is TGCGCCAGCAGTGGCGAGGGCCATGAGCAGTTCTTC.

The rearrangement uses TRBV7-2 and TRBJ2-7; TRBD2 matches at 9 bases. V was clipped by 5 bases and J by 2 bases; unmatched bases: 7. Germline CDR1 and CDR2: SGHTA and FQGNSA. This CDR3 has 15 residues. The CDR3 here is CASSTSSGATYEQYF. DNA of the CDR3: TGTGCCAGCAGCACCTCTAGCGGGGCTACCTACGAGCAGTACTTC.

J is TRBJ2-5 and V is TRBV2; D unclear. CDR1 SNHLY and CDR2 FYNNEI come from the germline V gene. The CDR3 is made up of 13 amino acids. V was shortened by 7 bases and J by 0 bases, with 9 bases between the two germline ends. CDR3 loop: CASNSLYQETQYF. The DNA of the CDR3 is TGTGCCAGCAACAGCCTGTACCAAGAGACCCAGTACTTC.

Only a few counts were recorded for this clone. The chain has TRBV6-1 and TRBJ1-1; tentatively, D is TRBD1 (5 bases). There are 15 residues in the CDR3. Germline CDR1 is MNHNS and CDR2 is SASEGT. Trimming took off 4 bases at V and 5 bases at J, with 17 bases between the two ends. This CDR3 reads CASSVGEGFRTEAFF. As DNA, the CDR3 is TGTGCCAGCAGTGTGGGGGAAGGGTTTAGGACTGAAGCTTTCTTT.

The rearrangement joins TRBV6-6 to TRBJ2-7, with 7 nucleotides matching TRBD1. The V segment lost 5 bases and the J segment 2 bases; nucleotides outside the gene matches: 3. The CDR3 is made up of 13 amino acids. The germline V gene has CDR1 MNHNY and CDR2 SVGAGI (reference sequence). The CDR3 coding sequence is TGTGCCAGCAGTGGGGACAGAACCTACGAGCAGTACTTC. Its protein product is CASSGDRTYEQYF.

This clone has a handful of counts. CDR3 in amino acids: CASSQDRRDPYGYTF. The CDR3 nucleotides are TGCGCCAGCAGCCAAGATCGGAGGGACCCCTATGGCTACACCTTC. This sequence joins TRBV4-1 and TRBJ1-2; D is possibly TRBD1 (5 bases). The CDR3 spans 15 residues. Trimming took 0 bases from V and 4 from J, leaving 12 bases between them. CDR1 MGHRA and CDR2 YSYEKL come from the germline V gene.

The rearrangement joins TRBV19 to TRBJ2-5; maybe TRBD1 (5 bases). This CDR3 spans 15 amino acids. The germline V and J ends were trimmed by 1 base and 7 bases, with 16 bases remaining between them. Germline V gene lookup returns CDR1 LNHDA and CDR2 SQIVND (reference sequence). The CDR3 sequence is CASSIGSMGRGTQYF. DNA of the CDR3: TGTGCCAGTAGTATAGGTAGCATGGGGCGAGGGACCCAGTACTTC.

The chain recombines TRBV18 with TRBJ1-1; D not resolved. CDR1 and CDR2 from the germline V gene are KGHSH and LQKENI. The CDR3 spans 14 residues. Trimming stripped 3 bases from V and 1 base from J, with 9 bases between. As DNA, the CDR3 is TGTGCCAGCTCACCCCCCTCAGGGAACACTGAAGCTTTCTTT. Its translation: CASSPPSGNTEAFF.

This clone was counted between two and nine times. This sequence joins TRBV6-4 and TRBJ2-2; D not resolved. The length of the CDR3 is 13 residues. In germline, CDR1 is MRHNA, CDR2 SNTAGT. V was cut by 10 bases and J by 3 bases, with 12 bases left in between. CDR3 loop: CATKPEHTGELFF. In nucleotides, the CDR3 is TGTGCCACAAAACCCGAGCACACCGGGGAGCTGTTTTTT.

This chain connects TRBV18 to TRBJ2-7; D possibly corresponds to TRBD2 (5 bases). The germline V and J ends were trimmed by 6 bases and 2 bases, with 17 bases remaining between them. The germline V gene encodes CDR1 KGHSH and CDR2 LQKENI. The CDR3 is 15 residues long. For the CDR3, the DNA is TGTGCCAGCTCGCCGTCGTCGAGAGGGCCCTACGAGCAGTACTTC. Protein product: CASSPSSRGPYEQYF.

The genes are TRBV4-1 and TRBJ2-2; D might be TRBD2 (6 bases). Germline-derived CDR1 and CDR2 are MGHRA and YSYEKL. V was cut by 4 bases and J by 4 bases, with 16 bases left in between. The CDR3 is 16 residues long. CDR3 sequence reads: CASSLGGPPSTGELFF. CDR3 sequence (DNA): TGCGCCAGCAGCCTGGGGGGACCCCCCTCCACCGGGGAGCTGTTTTTT.

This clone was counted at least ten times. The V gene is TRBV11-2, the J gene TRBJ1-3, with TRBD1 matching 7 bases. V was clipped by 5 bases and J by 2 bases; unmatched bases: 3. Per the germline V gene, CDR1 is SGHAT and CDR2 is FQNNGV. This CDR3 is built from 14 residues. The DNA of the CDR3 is TGTGCCAGCAGCAGAGGGACAGCTGGAAACACCATATATTTT. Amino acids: CASSRGTAGNTIYF. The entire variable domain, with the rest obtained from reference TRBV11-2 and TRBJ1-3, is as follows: EAGVAQSPRYKIIEKRQSVAFWCNPISGHATLYWYQQILGQGPKLLIQFQNNGVVDDSQLPKDRFSAERLKGVDSTLKIQPAKLEDSAVYLCASSRGTAGNTIYFGEGSWLTVV.

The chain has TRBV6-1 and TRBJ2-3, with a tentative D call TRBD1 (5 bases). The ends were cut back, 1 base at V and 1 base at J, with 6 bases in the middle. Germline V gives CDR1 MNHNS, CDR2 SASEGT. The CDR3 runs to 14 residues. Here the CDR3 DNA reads TGTGCCAGCAGTGAAGGGGGCGGCACAGATACGCAGTATTTT. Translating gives CASSEGGGTDTQYF.

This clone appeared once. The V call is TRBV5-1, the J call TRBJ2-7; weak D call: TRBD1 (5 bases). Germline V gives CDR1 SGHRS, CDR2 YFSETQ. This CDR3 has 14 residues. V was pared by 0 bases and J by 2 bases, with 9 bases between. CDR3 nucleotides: TGCGCCAGCAGCTTGGCGACAGAAGCCTACGAGCAGTACTTC. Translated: CASSLATEAYEQYF.

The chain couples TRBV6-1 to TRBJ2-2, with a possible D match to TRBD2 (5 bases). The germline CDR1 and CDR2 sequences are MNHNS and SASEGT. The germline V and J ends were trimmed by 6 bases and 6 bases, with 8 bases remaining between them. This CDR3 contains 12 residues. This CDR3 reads CASRSSSGELFF. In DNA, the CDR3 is TGTGCCAGCAGATCTAGCTCCGGGGAGCTGTTTTTT.

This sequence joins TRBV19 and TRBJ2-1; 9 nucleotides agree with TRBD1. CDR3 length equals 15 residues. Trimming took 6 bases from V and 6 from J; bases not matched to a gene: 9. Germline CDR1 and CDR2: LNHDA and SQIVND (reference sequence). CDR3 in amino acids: CASSHPGQGSNEQFF. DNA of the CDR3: TGTGCCAGTAGCCATCCGGGACAGGGCAGCAATGAGCAGTTCTTC.

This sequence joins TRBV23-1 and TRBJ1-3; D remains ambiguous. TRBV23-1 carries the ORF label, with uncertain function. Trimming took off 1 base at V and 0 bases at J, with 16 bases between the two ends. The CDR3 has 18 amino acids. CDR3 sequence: CASSQLVRTGSSGNTIYF. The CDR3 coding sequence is TGCGCCAGCAGTCAATTAGTGCGGACCGGGAGCTCTGGAAACACCATATATTTT.

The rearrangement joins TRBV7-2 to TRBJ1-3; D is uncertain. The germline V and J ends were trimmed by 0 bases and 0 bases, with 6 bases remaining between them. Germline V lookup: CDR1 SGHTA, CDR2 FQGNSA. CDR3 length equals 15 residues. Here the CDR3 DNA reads TGTGCCAGCAGCTTAGCGAGACACTCTGGAAACACCATATATTTT. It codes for CASSLARHSGNTIYF. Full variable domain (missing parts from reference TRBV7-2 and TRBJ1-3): GAGVSQSPSNKVTEKGKDVELRCDPISGHTALYWYRQSLGQGLEFLIYFQGNSAPDKSGLPSDRFSAERTGGSVSTLTIQRTQQEDSAVYLCASSLARHSGNTIYFGEGSWLTVV.

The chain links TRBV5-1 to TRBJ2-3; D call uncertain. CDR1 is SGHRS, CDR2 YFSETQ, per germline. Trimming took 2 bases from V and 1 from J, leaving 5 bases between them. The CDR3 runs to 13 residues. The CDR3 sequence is CASSLTGTDTQYF. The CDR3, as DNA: TGCGCCAGCAGCTTAACGGGCACAGATACGCAGTATTTT.

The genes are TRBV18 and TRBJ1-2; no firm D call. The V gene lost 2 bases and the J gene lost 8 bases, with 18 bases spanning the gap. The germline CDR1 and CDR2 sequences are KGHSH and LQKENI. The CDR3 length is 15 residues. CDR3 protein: CASSPFDGRVNGYTF. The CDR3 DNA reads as TGTGCCAGCTCACCATTCGACGGGAGGGTAAACGGCTACACCTTC.

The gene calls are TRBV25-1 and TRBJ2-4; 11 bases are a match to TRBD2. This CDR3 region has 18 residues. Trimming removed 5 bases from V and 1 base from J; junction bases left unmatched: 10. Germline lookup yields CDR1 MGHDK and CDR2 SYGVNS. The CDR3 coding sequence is TGTGCCAGCAGTTCCTCGGGACTAGCGGACGATGCCAAAAACATTCAGTACTTC. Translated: CASSSSGLADDAKNIQYF.

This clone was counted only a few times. CDR3 amino acids: CASSPLPIQETQYF. DNA of the CDR3: TGTGCCAGCTCACCATTGCCAATCCAAGAGACCCAGTACTTC. This chain joins TRBV18 and TRBJ2-5; D is uncertain. Germline CDR1 KGHSH, CDR2 LQKENI. Trimming left V 2 bases short and J 1 base short, with 8 bases between. This CDR3 has 14 residues.